The following is a TCR beta chain sequence with its context. Its antigen is unidentified. Per the germline V gene, CDR1 is SEHNR and CDR2 is FQNEAQ (reference sequence). The CDR3 has 12 amino acids. With 10 bases removed from V and 1 base from J, the gap between germline ends came to 11 bases. The protocol was immunoSEQ multiplex PCR, while the TCRdb copy is restricted to in-frame clones and leaves out a portion. The table has around 100,000 clones, about 87% seen once. The source of the sample is a study of T cell responses to AZD1222 COVID-19 vaccine. Study conclusions and caveats: Nearly half of spike-specific TCRs reportedly go after variant regions that carry no mutations. Among the donors, most were white British and more were female, and clonal diversity was possibly underestimated.

The sequence derives from an adult in good health. The sequenced sample was peripheral blood, obtained on day 0 of AZD1222 vaccination. The chain recombines TRBV7-9 with TRBJ2-7, with D possibly matching TRBD2 (6 bases). CDR3 loop: CATSGSSYEQYF. In DNA form, the CDR3 reads TGTGCCACTTCCGGGAGTTCCTACGAGCAGTACTTC.